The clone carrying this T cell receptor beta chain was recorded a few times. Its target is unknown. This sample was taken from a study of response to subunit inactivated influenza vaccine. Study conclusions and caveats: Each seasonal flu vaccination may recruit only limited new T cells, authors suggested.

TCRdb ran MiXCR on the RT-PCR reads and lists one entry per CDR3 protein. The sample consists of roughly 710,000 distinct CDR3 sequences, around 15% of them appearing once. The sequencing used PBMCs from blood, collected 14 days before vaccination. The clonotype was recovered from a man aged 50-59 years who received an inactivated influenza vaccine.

CDR3 residues: CSAIGTMAFF. CDR3 DNA sequence: TGCAGTGCTATTGGGACAATGGCTTTCTTT. The chain joins TRBV20-1 to TRBJ1-1, with D tentatively TRBD1 (6 bases). The germline V gene encodes CDR1 DFQATT and CDR2 SNEGSKA (reference sequence). V was shortened by 4 bases and J by 11 bases, with 11 bases between the two germline ends. This CDR3 region has 10 residues.